At least ten counts were recorded for the clone carrying this TCR beta chain. This sample stems from a study of metastatic and nonmetastatic thyroid tumors. About the study: Across blood and tumor or nodule tissue, repertoires from malignant and benign thyroid patients were compared with one another.

No patient received treatment before thyroid surgery. In the original processing: The authors used CDR3 differences across clinicopathological groups to build a distant-metastasis classifier for papillary thyroid cancer. TCRdb re-analyzed the PCR reads using MiXCR. Here the V and J calls rest on TCRdb's processing, not on the authors' analysis. The repertoire includes about 49,000 clones, 20% of them detected once, and approximately 4% sits in the top ten. The CDR3 loop spans 14 amino acids. CDR1 is KGHSH and CDR2 is LQKENI in the germline V gene. Between the trimmed V and J ends, which lost 6 bases and 0 bases, there was a span of 12 bases.

The clonotype originates from a female donor with papillary thyroid cancer or a benign thyroid nodule (not recorded which). Some clones in this sample may be carry-over from other donors' samples. The V call is TRBV18, the J call TRBJ2-7; TRBD1 or TRBD2 may be the D gene (5 bases each). The sample consisted of blood. The CDR3 DNA follows: TGTGCCAGCTCGCCCGGGGCTACCTCCTACGAGCAGTACTTC. Protein sequence: CASSPGATSYEQYF. Together with reference TRBV18 and TRBJ2-7, the CDR3 gives the full variable domain: NAGVMQNPRHLVRRRGQEARLRCSPMKGHSHVYWYRQLPEEGLKFMVYLQKENIIDESGMPKERFSAEFPKEGPSILRIQQVVRGDSAAYFCASSPGATSYEQYFGPGTRLTVT.